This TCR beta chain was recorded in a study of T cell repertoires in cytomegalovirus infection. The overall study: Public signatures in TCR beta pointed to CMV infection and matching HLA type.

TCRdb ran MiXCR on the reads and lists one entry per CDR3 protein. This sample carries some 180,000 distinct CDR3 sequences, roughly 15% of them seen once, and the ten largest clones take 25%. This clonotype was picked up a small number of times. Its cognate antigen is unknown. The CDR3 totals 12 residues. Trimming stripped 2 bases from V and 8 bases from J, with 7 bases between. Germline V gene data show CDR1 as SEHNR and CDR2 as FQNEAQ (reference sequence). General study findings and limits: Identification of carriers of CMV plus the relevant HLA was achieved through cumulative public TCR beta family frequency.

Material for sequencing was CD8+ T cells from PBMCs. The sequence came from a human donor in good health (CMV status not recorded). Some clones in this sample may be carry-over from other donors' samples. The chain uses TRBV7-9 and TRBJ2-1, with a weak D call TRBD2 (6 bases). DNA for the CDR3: TGTGCCAGCAGCTTAACGGGGGATGAGCAGTTCTTC. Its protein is CASSLTGDEQFF.